This paragraph covers one T cell receptor (beta chain) sequence. This sample is part of a study of CD8 T cells in Susac syndrome. CDR1 is LGHDT and CDR2 is YNNKEL in the germline V gene (reference sequence). This CDR3 spans 15 amino acids. V lost 1 base and J 3 bases, leaving 10 bases between the germline ends. The RNA input was about 0.45 to 1 ug, and it was reverse transcribed with random hexamers. From the immunoSEQ multiplex PCR reads, TCRdb called clonotypes with MiXCR, one entry per CDR3 protein. The sample shows about 150,000 distinct CDR3 sequences, approximately 94% of them seen only once. Sequencing was performed on CD4+ T cells from PBMCs. The J gene is TRBJ1-5, the V gene TRBV3-1; TRBD1 might be the D (5 bases). This TCR was recovered from a human donor in good health. CDR3 DNA sequence: TGTGCCAGCAGCCAAGTTGGGGGACCCAATCAGCCCCAGCATTTT. This translates into CASSQVGGPNQPQHF.